The 27 T cell receptor beta chains below were found in one sample sequenced in a study of cytomegalovirus exposure and HLA in healthy donors. The PCR employed 60 Vbeta primers together with 13 Jbeta primers. Assay used: immunoSEQ multiplex PCR; TCRdb lists only in-frame clones, some missing. The sample shows approximately 150,000 clones, about 80% of them seen only once. The sequenced sample was PBMCs. The source is a woman between 35 and 50 years old in good health and CMV-seropositive.

Regarding this clone: Since a much larger clone is just one base distant, this may be a read error. The chain is built from TRBV11-3 and TRBJ2-3; 14 bases align to TRBD2. The CDR3 consists of 16 residues. Trimming removed 1 base from V and 3 bases from J; junction bases left unmatched: 0. Germline assignment: CDR1 SGHNT and CDR2 YENEEA. The CDR3 sequence: CASSLGTSGRTDTQYF. CDR3 coding DNA: TGTGCCAGCAGCTTAGGGACTAGCGGGAGGACAGATACGCAGTATTTT.

This clone has a handful of counts. This chain links TRBV4-1 with TRBJ1-1; D call uncertain. Germline values: CDR1 MGHRA, CDR2 YSYEKL. Trimming took 6 bases from V and 11 from J, leaving 22 bases between them. This CDR3 is built from 14 residues. This chain's CDR3 is CASRMEAGMLGAFF. The CDR3 bases are TGCGCCAGCAGGATGGAAGCGGGGATGTTAGGGGCTTTCTTT.

The CDR3 sequence: CASSHPGLAPYEQYF. Here the CDR3 DNA reads TGCGCCAGCAGCCATCCGGGACTAGCCCCCTACGAGCAGTACTTC. V usage is TRBV4-1 and J usage is TRBJ2-7, with 9 bases fitting TRBD2. Trimming at V came to 3 bases and at J to 2 bases, leaving 5 bases not matched to a gene. This CDR3 region has 15 residues. Germline V gives CDR1 MGHRA, CDR2 YSYEKL.

The rearrangement joins TRBV5-1 to TRBJ2-5; weak D call: TRBD1 (6 bases). The germline V and J ends were trimmed by 0 bases and 3 bases, with 9 bases remaining between them. Germline V gene sequence: CDR1 SGHRS, CDR2 YFSETQ. This CDR3 comprises 14 residues. CDR3 nucleotide sequence: TGCGCCAGCAGCTTGGAGCGGACAGAAGAGACCCAGTACTTC. Its translation is CASSLERTEETQYF.

This chain joins TRBV27 and TRBJ2-3, with 9 bases lining up with TRBD1. There are 18 residues in the CDR3. V shed 6 bases and J 0 bases; nucleotides not matched to a gene: 13. CDR1 and CDR2 (germline): MNHEY, SMNVEV (reference sequence). The CDR3 DNA sequence: TGTGCCAGCAGCCGGGACAGGGAGCCTTCCACTAGCACAGATACGCAGTATTTT. Protein sequence: CASSRDREPSTSTDTQYF.

A few counts support this clone. This chain connects TRBV7-3 to TRBJ2-5; perhaps TRBD2 as D (5 bases). This CDR3 has 15 amino acids. Germline assignment: CDR1 SGHTA and CDR2 FQGTGA. Trimming removed 5 bases at V and 5 bases at J, with 18 bases between. As DNA, the CDR3 is TGTGCCAGCAGCCTCCGGGCCGGAGGAAGGGAGACCCAGTACTTC. The encoded protein is CASSLRAGGRETQYF.

The chain joins TRBV19 to TRBJ1-5; D is possibly TRBD1 (5 bases). Germline CDR1 and CDR2: LNHDA and SQIVND (reference sequence). The V and J ends lost 7 bases and 1 base respectively, with 14 bases between them. The CDR3 runs to 15 residues. CDR3 DNA: TGTGCCAGTACTCAGGGCCAAGGCAGCAATCAGCCCCAGCATTTT. Encoded protein: CASTQGQGSNQPQHF.

The J gene is TRBJ2-6, the V gene TRBV6-5, with D unclear. In germline, CDR1 is MNHEY, CDR2 SVGAGI. V shed 0 bases and J shed 0 bases, with 3 bases lying between them. The CDR3 contains 15 residues. Written as DNA, the CDR3 is TGTGCCAGCAGTTACTCACACTCTGGGGCCAACGTCCTGACTTTC. Its protein is CASSYSHSGANVLTF.

The chain uses TRBV6-1 and TRBJ2-7; D is unresolved. Per the germline V gene, CDR1 is MNHNS and CDR2 is SASEGT. The CDR3 is 14 residues long. The V end was cut by 8 bases, the J end by 0 bases, with 14 bases between. The CDR3 loop reads CASSRSSLSYEQYF. The CDR3 nucleotides are TGTGCCAGCTCCAGGTCCTCTCTCTCCTACGAGCAGTACTTC.

The V and J genes are TRBV5-1 and TRBJ2-1, with D unclear. This CDR3 spans 14 amino acids. V dropped 4 bases and J dropped 8 bases, with 16 bases sitting between them. Germline values: CDR1 SGHRS, CDR2 YFSETQ. Written as DNA, the CDR3 is TGCGCCAGCAGCCGCTCCCAGCGTTTAGATGAGCAGTTCTTC. Amino acids: CASSRSQRLDEQFF.

The rearrangement joins TRBV19 to TRBJ1-5; 8 bases agree with TRBD1. The germline CDR1 and CDR2 sequences are LNHDA and SQIVND (reference sequence). Trimming at V came to 1 base and at J to 5 bases, leaving 4 bases not matched to a gene. CDR3 size: 15 residues. The CDR3 sequence is CASSIGTGKDQPQHF. The CDR3 region has the DNA TGTGCCAGTAGTATAGGGACAGGGAAAGATCAGCCCCAGCATTTT.

This rearrangement joins TRBV6-1 to TRBJ1-2; possibly TRBD1 for D (6 bases). Germline CDR1 and CDR2: MNHNS and SASEGT. This CDR3 is 14 amino acids long. The ends were cut back, 6 bases at V and 7 bases at J, with 18 bases in the middle. CDR3 in amino acids: CASREDRQNGGYTF. The DNA of the CDR3 is TGTGCCAGCAGGGAGGACAGACAAAACGGTGGCTACACCTTC.

Details on this clone: This same CDR3 is encoded by further DNA sequences in the sample. V is TRBV28 and J is TRBJ1-1; no definite D call. V lost 2 bases, J lost 4 bases, and 5 bases lay in between. The length of the CDR3 is 12 residues. Germline-derived CDR1 and CDR2 are MDHEN and SYDVKM. CDR3 protein: CASSLRGTEAFF. DNA of the CDR3: TGTGCCAGCAGTTTACGCGGCACTGAAGCTTTCTTT.

This chain uses TRBV2 with TRBJ2-7; 9 positions agree with TRBD1. Germline lookup yields CDR1 SNHLY and CDR2 FYNNEI. This CDR3 has 15 amino acids. The V and J ends lost 2 bases and 1 base, in that order; junction bases with no gene match: 3. The DNA of the CDR3 is TGTGCCAGCAGTGAAACAGGGGGCGGATCCTACGAGCAGTACTTC. This encodes CASSETGGGSYEQYF.

The chain has TRBV6-1 and TRBJ2-1; the match to TRBD1 covers 7 bases. This CDR3 region has 14 residues. With V trimmed by 8 bases and J by 6 bases, 10 bases remained unmatched. Germline CDR1 reads MNHNS; CDR2 reads SASEGT. Here the CDR3 DNA reads TGTGCCAGCCGATCCTCGTACAGGGGCAATGAGCAGTTCTTC. This encodes CASRSSYRGNEQFF.

The DNA for the CDR3 is TGTGCCAGCAGCCTCGGGACATTTGACAACACTGAAGCTTTCTTT. Its protein is CASSLGTFDNTEAFF. This chain joins TRBV6-1 and TRBJ1-1, with TRBD1 as a possible D gene (6 bases). CDR3 size: 15 residues. The V gene lost 6 bases and the J gene lost 2 bases, with 16 bases spanning the gap. In germline, CDR1 is MNHNS, CDR2 SASEGT.

The chain is built from TRBV15 and TRBJ2-3, with D possibly TRBD2 on 6 matching bases. The germline CDR1 and CDR2 sequences are LNHNV and YYDKDF (reference sequence). V lost 1 base and J 2 bases, leaving 13 bases between the germline ends. This CDR3 is built from 16 residues. The CDR3 region has the DNA TGTGCCACCAGCAGAGGGGCTAGCGAGGACACAGATACGCAGTATTTT. The encoded protein is CATSRGASEDTDTQYF.

The V call is TRBV7-6, the J call TRBJ2-5; a possible D gene is TRBD2 (5 bases). Trimming removed 2 bases at V and 4 bases at J, with 11 bases between. CDR1 and CDR2 (germline): SGHVS, FNYEAQ. This CDR3 contains 14 residues. The CDR3 bases are TGTGCCAGCAGCTTAAATACGGCGGGAGAGACCCAGTACTTC. It encodes CASSLNTAGETQYF.

The V and J genes are TRBV6-5 and TRBJ1-1; 9 bases are a match to TRBD1. Germline V gene lookup returns CDR1 MNHEY and CDR2 SVGAGI. The CDR3 runs to 15 residues. Trimming cost V 6 bases and J 5 bases; bases outside gene matches: 10. CDR3 nucleotides: TGTGCCAGCAGATTGTACAGGGGGCCGGCGACTGAAGCTTTCTTT. Protein: CASRLYRGPATEAFF.

A remark on this clone: A read error may produce the germline difference seen at one junction end. This sequence joins TRBV6-1 and TRBJ2-3; D is undetermined. The germline V gene encodes CDR1 MNHNS and CDR2 SASEGT. The CDR3 length is 10 residues. CDR3: CASSIWAQVF. The CDR3 DNA sequence: TGTGCCAGCAGTATTTGGGCTCAGGTATTT.

Only one count was recorded for this clone. The V and J genes are TRBV28 and TRBJ2-1, with 8 bases matching TRBD2. CDR3 length: 17 amino acids. Germline values: CDR1 MDHEN, CDR2 SYDVKM. Losses at the gene ends were 5 bases for V and 1 base for J; bases not matched to a gene: 10. The CDR3 loop reads CASSRLGGGLSYNEQFF. The CDR3 DNA sequence: TGTGCCAGCAGTCGCCTCGGGGGGGGGTTATCCTACAATGAGCAGTTCTTC.

The chain employs TRBV2 and TRBJ2-7; TRBD2 matches 8 bases. Germline V lookup: CDR1 SNHLY, CDR2 FYNNEI. This CDR3 contains 13 residues. The junction had 11 bases not matched to a gene; V was cut back by 10 bases and J by 6 bases. This chain's CDR3 is CATQNSGRGEQYF. The CDR3 DNA reads as TGTGCCACCCAAAACAGCGGGAGAGGCGAGCAGTACTTC. The complete variable domain, with remaining parts taken from reference TRBV2 and TRBJ2-7, reads EPEVTQTPSHQVTQMGQEVILRCVPISNHLYFYWYRQILGQKVEFLVSFYNNEISEKSEIFDDQFSVERPDGSNFTLKIRSTKLEDSAMYFCATQNSGRGEQYFGPGTRLTVT.

The genes are TRBV28 and TRBJ1-1; possible D gene TRBD1, 6 bases. Trimming shortened V by 6 bases and J by 0 bases, and 20 bases separated the two germline ends. Germline CDR1 is MDHEN and CDR2 is SYDVKM. This CDR3 comprises 17 residues. The CDR3 loop is CASSSGRGAFMNTEAFF. The CDR3 DNA follows: TGTGCCAGCAGCTCAGGCCGGGGGGCCTTCATGAACACTGAAGCTTTCTTT.

The chain combines TRBV6-5 with TRBJ2-1; 10 positions agree with TRBD2. The CDR3 runs to 15 residues. The junction had 6 bases not matched to a gene; V was cut back by 6 bases and J by 4 bases. Per the germline V gene, CDR1 is MNHEY and CDR2 is SVGAGI. CDR3 coding DNA: TGTGCCAGCAGCCTCCTAGCGGGAGATTACAATGAGCAGTTCTTC. It encodes CASSLLAGDYNEQFF.

The chain has TRBV6-5 and TRBJ2-1, with D maybe TRBD2 (5 bases). The CDR3 length is 16 residues. V gave up 3 bases and J gave up 0 bases, with 12 bases separating them. The germline gives CDR1 MNHEY, CDR2 SVGAGI. The CDR3: CASSYSPSGSYNEQFF. The CDR3 nucleotides read TGTGCCAGCAGTTATAGCCCCAGCGGCTCCTACAATGAGCAGTTCTTC.

V usage is TRBV7-9 and J usage is TRBJ2-5; D unresolved. CDR1 is SEHNR, CDR2 FQNEAQ, per germline (reference sequence). This CDR3 spans 16 amino acids. V was cut by 1 base and J by 2 bases, with 14 bases left in between. This chain's CDR3 is CASSLDRLARQETQYF. The CDR3, as DNA: TGTGCCAGCAGCTTAGATCGATTGGCCAGGCAAGAGACCCAGTACTTC.

This sequence joins TRBV18 and TRBJ2-7, with 13 nucleotides matching TRBD2. The length of the CDR3 is 14 residues. Trimming removed 4 bases from V and 7 bases from J; junction bases left unmatched: 4. Germline assignment: CDR1 KGHSH and CDR2 LQKENI. CDR3 loop: CASSLGLAGQEQYF. CDR3 nucleotide sequence: TGTGCCAGCTCACTGGGACTAGCGGGACAAGAGCAGTACTTC.